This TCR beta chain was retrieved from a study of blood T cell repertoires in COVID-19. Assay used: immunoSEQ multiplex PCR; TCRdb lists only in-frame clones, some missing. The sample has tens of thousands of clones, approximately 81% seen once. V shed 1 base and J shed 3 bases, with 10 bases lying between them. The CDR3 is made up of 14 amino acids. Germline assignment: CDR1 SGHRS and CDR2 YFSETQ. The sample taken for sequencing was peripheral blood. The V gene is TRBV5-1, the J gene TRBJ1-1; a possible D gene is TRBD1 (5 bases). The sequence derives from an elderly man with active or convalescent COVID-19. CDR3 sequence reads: CASSLRRDYTEAFF. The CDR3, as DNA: TGCGCCAGCAGCTTGCGCCGGGACTACACTGAAGCTTTCTTT.